This paragraph reports one T cell receptor (beta chain). Its specificity is not known. Method: immunoSEQ multiplex PCR; TCRdb's copy keeps in-frame clones and lacks some. The table shows tens of thousands of clones, with 90% occurring only once. This specimen belongs to a study of OX40 agonist ivuxolimab in advanced cancers. Study summary: Enrollees could have had prior anti-PD-1, anti-PD-L1 or anti-CTLA-4 therapy, which about 40% had received. Broader study findings: With doses of 0.1 to 3.0 mg/kg, CD4+ and CD8+ blood T cells had undergone clonal expansion by week 6.

Sampling times: baseline, cycle 4 day 1, cycle 7 day 1. The receptor comes from an adult with an advanced solid tumor such as melanoma, head and neck, liver or kidney cancer. Source: CD4+ or CD8+ T cells sorted from blood, taken in a trial of the OX40 agonist ivuxolimab.

The CDR3 protein is CATGTSGTSYEQYF. The CDR3 DNA sequence: TGTGCCACCGGGACTAGCGGGACCTCCTACGAGCAGTACTTC. J is TRBJ2-7 and V is TRBV10-3, with 13 bases aligning to TRBD2. V lost 10 bases and J lost 0; bases outside the gene matches: 3. This CDR3 region has 14 residues. Germline V CDR1 and CDR2: ENHRY, SYGVKD.